A single sample gave rise to the 10 T cell receptor beta chains below, sequenced in a study of metastatic and nonmetastatic thyroid tumors. Among the patients, none had received any treatment before thyroid surgery. TCRdb reprocessed the PCR reads using MiXCR. Of some 33,000 clones in the sample, over 20% are singletons; the top ten hold 3%. The specimen sequenced was tumor tissue. Receptor source: a male donor with papillary thyroid cancer or a benign thyroid nodule (not recorded which). Some clones in this sample may be carry-over from other donors' samples.

This clone was seen at least ten times. The chain couples TRBV15 to TRBJ1-5; weak D call: TRBD1 (6 bases). The CDR3 length is 12 residues. Trimming removed 3 bases from V and 15 bases from J, with 15 bases in between. The germline CDR1 and CDR2 sequences are LNHNV and YYDKDF (reference sequence). The CDR3 protein is CATSSPTGIRHF. The CDR3 region has the DNA TGTGCCACCAGCAGTCCGACAGGCATTCGGCATTTT.

This chain joins TRBV28 and TRBJ2-1; a weak D match, TRBD2 (6 bases). Trimming stripped 5 bases from V and 5 bases from J, with 19 bases between. The length of the CDR3 is 16 residues. Germline V lookup: CDR1 MDHEN, CDR2 SYDVKM. CDR3 sequence (DNA): TGTGCCAGCAGTCCCAGGAGCGGGCGAGTTGACAATGAGCAGTTCTTC. It is translated as CASSPRSGRVDNEQFF. The full variable domain, in which reference TRBV28 and TRBJ2-1 provide the parts outside the CDR3, is DVKVTQSSRYLVKRTGEKVFLECVQDMDHENMFWYRQDPGLGLRLIYFSYDVKMKEKGDIPEGYSVSREKKERFSLILESASTNQTSMYLCASSPRSGRVDNEQFFGPGTRLTVL.

This clone was recorded many times. The rearrangement uses TRBV28 and TRBJ1-6; D is possibly TRBD1 (5 bases). Germline V gene sequence: CDR1 MDHEN, CDR2 SYDVKM. V lost 5 bases to trimming and J lost 10 bases, with 18 bases between them. This CDR3 is 15 amino acids long. The CDR3 protein is CASSTTGRGRSPLHF. CDR3 bases: TGTGCCAGCAGTACCACCGGGAGGGGTCGATCACCCCTCCACTTT.

In regard to this clone: A single base separates this from a much larger clone, so it may be a read error. V usage is TRBV7-6 and J usage is TRBJ2-1, with 11 bases matching TRBD2. Germline V gives CDR1 SGHVS, CDR2 FNYEAQ. CDR3 length: 14 residues. CDR3 nucleotide sequence: TGTGCCAGCAGTACTAGCGGGAGATTTAATGAACAGTTCTTC. This gives the protein CASSTSGRFNEQFF.

J is TRBJ2-7 and V is TRBV24-1, with TRBD2 identical over 10 bases. V lost 11 bases and J lost 6; bases outside the gene matches: 15. This CDR3 has 15 amino acids. CDR1 is KGHDR and CDR2 is SFDVKD in the germline V gene. This chain's CDR3 is CASRGISGRAGEQYF. CDR3 DNA sequence: TGTGCCAGCAGGGGGATCAGCGGGAGGGCGGGCGAGCAGTACTTC.

Points on this clone: The junction departs from germline at one end; a sequencing error may be responsible. The chain carries TRBV2 and TRBJ2-1, with D tentatively TRBD1 (7 bases). From germline, CDR1 is SNHLY and CDR2 FYNNEI. The length of the CDR3 is 14 residues. CDR3 loop: CASSYTRGVNEQFF. In nucleotides, the CDR3 is TGTGCCAGCAGCTATACCAGGGGGGTCAATGAGCAGTTTTTC.

Many counts were recorded for this clone. This chain links TRBV14 with TRBJ2-7, with 7 positions matching TRBD1. The CDR3 extends over 12 amino acids. CDR1 SGHDN and CDR2 FVKESK come from the germline V gene. The V and J ends lost 8 bases and 2 bases, in that order; junction bases with no gene match: 3. The CDR3 DNA reads TGTGCCAGCGGGGGACAGACCTACGAGCAGTACTTC. As protein: CASGGQTYEQYF. The variable domain in full, with the rest retrieved from reference TRBV14 and TRBJ2-7, is EAGVTQFPSHSVIEKGQTVTLRCDPISGHDNLYWYRRVMGKEIKFLLHFVKESKQDESGMPNNRFLAERTGGTYSTLKVQPAELEDSGVYFCASGGQTYEQYFGPGTRLTVT.

This chain links TRBV6-5 with TRBJ2-2; weak D call: TRBD2 (5 bases). There are 15 residues in the CDR3. The V and J ends lost 1 base and 1 base respectively, with 7 bases between them. Germline assignment: CDR1 MNHEY and CDR2 SVGAGI. The CDR3 reads CASSYWTQNTGELFF. In nucleotides, the CDR3 is TGTGCCAGCAGTTACTGGACTCAGAACACCGGGGAGCTGTTTTTT.

This clone was detected a few times. J is TRBJ2-2 and V is TRBV28; 7 nucleotides line up with TRBD2. V dropped 2 bases and J dropped 5; count of bases not matched to a gene: 2. The CDR3 runs 14 residues. In germline, CDR1 is MDHEN, CDR2 SYDVKM. CDR3 coding DNA: TGTGCCAGCAGTTTAGTGGGAGGGACCGGGGAGCTGTTTTTT. Translated, it gives CASSLVGGTGELFF.

This clone was found many times. V gene TRBV14 combines with J gene TRBJ2-3, with 7 nucleotides matching TRBD2. The length of the CDR3 is 13 residues. The germline V gene has CDR1 SGHDN and CDR2 FVKESK. The V segment lost 4 bases and the J segment 2 bases; nucleotides outside the gene matches: 0. CDR3 residues: CASSRDYTDTQYF. In nucleotides, the CDR3 is TGTGCCAGCAGCCGGGACTACACAGATACGCAGTATTTT.